The 20 T cell receptor beta chains presented below share a single source sample, sequenced in a study of monozygotic twins with inflammatory bowel disease. TCRdb re-called the 5' RACE reads and gives one entry per CDR3 protein, without DNA. Its listing shows about 110,000 distinct CDR3 sequences. Sequenced: blood. The source of these receptors is a human donor with ulcerative colitis or Crohn's disease, or a healthy co-twin of an affected twin (not recorded which).

The rearrangement links TRBV2 to TRBJ2-2. Germline assignment: CDR1 SNHLY and CDR2 FYNNEI. The CDR3 has 14 residues. The chain's CDR3 is CASSEFPNTGELFF.

The V and J genes are TRBV12-3 or TRBV12-4 and TRBJ2-1. The CDR3 extends over 15 amino acids. CDR3 amino acids: CASIPRGGSYNEQFF.

The V call is TRBV7-3, the J call TRBJ2-2; TCRdb picks TRBD1, but there is no DNA to check that call. The length of the CDR3 is 14 residues. Germline assignment: CDR1 SGHTA and CDR2 FQGTGA. CDR3 amino acids: CASSKQVNTGELFF.

The chain combines TRBV12-3 or TRBV12-4 with TRBJ2-3; without DNA, the TCRdb call of TRBD1 cannot be checked. This CDR3 has 14 amino acids. This chain's CDR3 is CASSSDRGGDTQYF.

The CDR3 sequence is CASSFLRAQEQFF. This chain joins TRBV12-3 or TRBV12-4 and TRBJ2-1; with no DNA, the TCRdb D assignment of TRBD2 cannot be verified. The CDR3 loop spans 13 amino acids.

J is TRBJ2-1 and V is TRBV7-6; as DNA is missing, the TRBD1 call by TCRdb cannot be tested. The CDR3 has 15 residues. Germline V lookup: CDR1 SGHVS, CDR2 FNYEAQ. CDR3 in amino acids: CASSFRQASYNEQFF. Supplemented by reference TRBV7-6 and TRBJ2-1, the full variable domain reads GAGVSQSPRYKVTKRGQDVALRCDPISGHVSLYWYRQALGQGPEFLTYFNYEAQQDKSGLPNDRFSAERPEGSISTLTIQRTEQRDSAMYRCASSFRQASYNEQFFGPGTRLTVL.

The chain is built from TRBV29-1 and TRBJ2-1; TCRdb's D gene call, TRBD2, goes unchecked for lack of DNA. Per the germline V gene, CDR1 is SQVTM and CDR2 is ANQGSEA. The CDR3 is 14 residues long. CDR3: CSVSSGNYHNEQFF.

This chain uses TRBV5-1 with TRBJ2-7. This CDR3 has 14 residues. Germline V CDR1 and CDR2: SGHRS, YFSETQ. The CDR3 loop reads CASSLERQTYEQYF.

The CDR3 loop reads CASSSGFTDTQYF. This chain connects TRBV12-3 or TRBV12-4 to TRBJ2-3. The CDR3 runs 13 residues.

V is TRBV6-5 and J is TRBJ2-7. This CDR3 has 15 residues. Germline-derived CDR1 and CDR2 are MNHEY and SVGAGI. The CDR3 sequence: CASSYFGPRSYEQYF.

V is TRBV28 and J is TRBJ1-5; the TCRdb call, TRBD1, lacks DNA for checking. The CDR3 is 16 residues long. Germline assignment: CDR1 MDHEN and CDR2 SYDVKM. The CDR3 region is CASSSPGTGVNQPQHF.

V usage is TRBV10-3 and J usage is TRBJ1-4; TCRdb gives TRBD1 as the D gene, but with no DNA this cannot be confirmed. The CDR3 spans 12 residues. Germline lookup yields CDR1 ENHRY and CDR2 SYGVKD. The CDR3 here is CAISPPGEKLFF.

The chain recombines TRBV5-1 with TRBJ1-1; lacking DNA, the TRBD1 call made by TCRdb goes unchecked. Germline CDR1 SGHRS, CDR2 YFSETQ. This CDR3 has 13 residues. CDR3 protein: CASSSQGEAEAFF.

The CDR3 here is CASSQQSSGVYEQYF. V gene TRBV4-2 combines with J gene TRBJ2-7; there is no DNA to check the TCRdb D call of TRBD2. The CDR3 contains 15 residues. Germline assignment: CDR1 LGHNA and CDR2 YNFKEQ.

This chain links TRBV20-1 with TRBJ2-7; TCRdb returns TRBD2, unconfirmable since there is no DNA. The CDR3 is 15 amino acids. The germline CDR1 and CDR2 sequences are DFQATT and SNEGSKA (reference sequence). The CDR3 is CSATKRTSGSYEQYF.

CDR3 residues: CASGRRASGVTDTQYF. The rearrangement links TRBV12-3 or TRBV12-4 to TRBJ2-3; the D call of TRBD2 rests on TCRdb alone, since no DNA is present to check it. CDR3 length: 16 amino acids.

The J gene is TRBJ2-2, the V gene TRBV12-5. The V gene's germline CDR1 is LGHNT and CDR2 FRNRAP. This CDR3 has 18 amino acids. This chain's CDR3 is CASGLVMTLTPNTGELFF.

The chain links TRBV20-1 to TRBJ2-5; TCRdb gives TRBD2 as the D gene, but with no DNA this cannot be confirmed. This CDR3 is 15 amino acids long. Germline lookup yields CDR1 DFQATT and CDR2 SNEGSKA (reference sequence). CDR3 in amino acids: CSASALAAGGETQYF.

The gene calls are TRBV20-1 and TRBJ2-5; TCRdb reports TRBD1, a call that lacks DNA to check it against. The CDR3 covers 14 residues. From germline, CDR1 is DFQATT and CDR2 SNEGSKA (reference sequence). CDR3 protein: CSAQRGAAEETQYF.

The chain couples TRBV20-1 to TRBJ1-1; there is no DNA to check the TCRdb D call of TRBD1. Germline loops: CDR1 DFQATT, CDR2 SNEGSKA (reference sequence). The length of the CDR3 is 15 residues. CDR3: CSAPRGAGVNTEAFF.